Shown below are 20 T cell receptor beta chains from a single sample sequenced in a study of blood T cell repertoires in COVID-19. Clones were read by immunoSEQ multiplex PCR, and TCRdb kept only the in-frame ones, dropping some. The table includes a few hundred thousand clones, around 85% detected once. The specimen was PBMCs or T cells enriched from blood (not recorded which). These receptors came from a middle-aged woman with acute COVID-19.

The gene calls are TRBV5-1 and TRBJ2-1; 7 nucleotides match TRBD1. V trimming: 3 bases; J trimming: 8 bases; junction bases outside the gene matches: 11. The CDR3 runs 15 residues. CDR1 and CDR2 (germline): SGHRS, YFSETQ. CDR3 bases: TGCGCCAGCAGCTCTAGACAGGGTGTAATGGATGAGCAGTTCTTC. Translated, it gives CASSSRQGVMDEQFF.

V is TRBV7-9 and J is TRBJ1-6; a possible D gene is TRBD1 (5 bases). The germline gives CDR1 SEHNR, CDR2 FQNEAQ (reference sequence). V lost 2 bases and J 14 bases, leaving 16 bases between the germline ends. The CDR3 runs 14 residues. The CDR3 region has the DNA TGTGCCAGCAGCTTAAACAGTCAGGGCGTCACCCTCCACTTT. Residues: CASSLNSQGVTLHF.

The rearrangement uses TRBV6-5 and TRBJ2-7; D unresolved. CDR3 size: 15 residues. V was trimmed by 0 bases and J by 0 bases, leaving 9 bases between them. Looked up from germline, CDR1 is MNHEY and CDR2 is SVGAGI. CDR3 coding DNA: TGTGCCAGCAGTTACTCGAACCCGAGCTCCTACGAGCAGTACTTC. Encoded protein: CASSYSNPSSYEQYF.

The chain recombines TRBV11-2 with TRBJ2-1, with 8 bases fitting TRBD2. The CDR3 is made up of 16 amino acids. J was trimmed by 4 bases and V by 5 bases; bases with no gene match: 10. Germline V gene data show CDR1 as SGHAT and CDR2 as FQNNGV. CDR3 in amino acids: CASSGFGTRGYNEQFF. The CDR3 region has the DNA TGTGCCAGCAGCGGGTTCGGGACTAGAGGGTACAATGAGCAGTTCTTC.

The chain employs TRBV5-6 and TRBJ2-7, with 10 bases identical to TRBD2. J was trimmed by 3 bases and V by 0 bases; bases with no gene match: 3. The length of the CDR3 is 15 residues. The germline V gene has CDR1 SGHDT and CDR2 YYEEEE. CDR3 DNA: TGTGCCAGCAGCTTGGGACTAGCGGGTGGCTACGAGCAGTACTTC. This translates into CASSLGLAGGYEQYF. The whole variable domain, remainder taken from reference TRBV5-6 and TRBJ2-7, is DAGVTQSPTHLIKTRGQQVTLRCSPKSGHDTVSWYQQALGQGPQFIFQYYEEEERQRGNFPDRFSGHQFPNYSSELNVNALLLGDSALYLCASSLGLAGGYEQYFGPGTRLTVT.

The rearrangement links TRBV19 to TRBJ1-5; 7 bases are a match to TRBD1. The ends lost 4 bases at V and 3 bases at J; junction bases unmatched: 6. This CDR3 contains 15 residues. The germline V gene has CDR1 LNHDA and CDR2 SQIVND (reference sequence). The CDR3 loop reads CASSTATGSNQPQHF. The CDR3 region has the DNA TGTGCCAGTAGTACCGCGACAGGGTCCAATCAGCCCCAGCATTTT.

V and J are TRBV6-5 and TRBJ2-5, with 8 bases identical to TRBD1. Per the germline V gene, CDR1 is MNHEY and CDR2 is SVGAGI. V shed 0 bases, J shed 4 bases, and the junction held 4 bases outside the gene matches. The CDR3 is made up of 15 amino acids. The CDR3 DNA reads as TGTGCCAGCAGTTACTCGGGACAGGTGGGAGAGACCCAGTACTTC. Translated, it gives CASSYSGQVGETQYF.

This clone was detected only once. The J gene is TRBJ2-1, the V gene TRBV7-2; 10 nucleotides line up with TRBD2. The germline V gene encodes CDR1 SGHTA and CDR2 FQGNSA. With 5 bases clipped from V and 4 bases from J, the junction kept 14 bases outside the gene matches. The CDR3 consists of 18 residues. CDR3 coding DNA: TGTGCCAGCAGCCCCCGGCGTGGCTCTAGCGGGAGTTACAATGAGCAGTTCTTC. The encoded protein is CASSPRRGSSGSYNEQFF.

V is TRBV13 and J is TRBJ2-2, with 8 nucleotides matching TRBD2. The CDR3 is 23 amino acids. Germline-derived CDR1 and CDR2 are PRHDT and FYEKMQ (reference sequence). Trimming at V came to 2 bases and at J to 6 bases, leaving 29 bases not matched to a gene. CDR3 DNA: TGTGCCAGCAGCTTATCTCTCCTCGGTAGCGGGACATTGAACGAACCTGGGGCCGGGGAGCTGTTTTTT. As protein: CASSLSLLGSGTLNEPGAGELFF.

The chain links TRBV27 to TRBJ1-1; 9 positions agree with TRBD1. Germline V lookup: CDR1 MNHEY, CDR2 SMNVEV (reference sequence). The trim removed 6 bases at V and 2 bases at J, leaving 10 bases unmatched. The CDR3 sequence is 16 residues long. This chain's CDR3 is CASRIQGAIGNTEAFF. For the CDR3, the DNA is TGTGCCAGCAGGATACAGGGGGCGATTGGAAACACTGAAGCTTTCTTT.

This chain connects TRBV29-1 to TRBJ1-5; the match to TRBD1 covers 8 bases. Looked up from germline, CDR1 is SQVTM and CDR2 is ANQGSEA. The CDR3 has 12 amino acids. V lost 4 bases to trimming and J lost 4 bases; unmatched junction nucleotides: 0. The CDR3 loop reads CSVGTGNQPQHF. For the CDR3, the DNA is TGCAGCGTTGGGACAGGGAATCAGCCCCAGCATTTT.

This clone appeared a few times. This chain links TRBV25-1 with TRBJ2-1; 10 bases are a match to TRBD2. V trimming: 7 bases; J trimming: 4 bases; junction bases outside the gene matches: 7. Germline CDR1 and CDR2: MGHDK and SYGVNS. This CDR3 is built from 15 residues. As DNA, the CDR3 is TGTGCCAGCACCAGTAGCGGGAGGCTTTACAATGAGCAGTTCTTC. Translation gives CASTSSGRLYNEQFF.

This chain joins TRBV29-1 and TRBJ1-2; D might be TRBD1 (5 bases). The V end was cut by 8 bases, the J end by 2 bases, with 12 bases between. The CDR3 loop spans 12 amino acids. The germline V gene encodes CDR1 SQVTM and CDR2 ANQGSEA. The CDR3 DNA reads TGCAGCTTACGAACAGGAAACTATGGCTACACCTTC. Amino acid sequence: CSLRTGNYGYTF.

This clone has a handful of counts. The V call is TRBV28, the J call TRBJ2-2; 9 nucleotides align to TRBD2. Looked up from germline, CDR1 is MDHEN and CDR2 is SYDVKM. The junction had 10 bases not matched to a gene; V was cut back by 6 bases and J by 5 bases. CDR3 size: 16 residues. DNA of the CDR3: TGTGCCAGCAGCCCCCCCGGACTAGCGCGAACCGGGGAGCTGTTTTTT. It codes for CASSPPGLARTGELFF.

A single count supports this clone. The CDR3 sequence is CASSTQYQPQHF. DNA of the CDR3: TGTGCCAGTAGTACCCAATATCAGCCCCAGCATTTT. The chain combines TRBV19 with TRBJ1-5, with no clear D. Per germline, CDR1 LNHDA and CDR2 SQIVND (reference sequence). Trimming stripped 4 bases from V and 5 bases from J, with 6 bases between. The CDR3 covers 12 residues.

The V and J genes are TRBV10-3 and TRBJ1-2; 8 nucleotides agree with TRBD1. The CDR3 loop spans 14 amino acids. The V and J ends lost 5 bases and 4 bases, in that order; junction bases with no gene match: 6. From germline, CDR1 is ENHRY and CDR2 SYGVKD. The CDR3 nucleotides are TGTGCCATCAGTCCCCCGGACAGGGCCTATGGCTACACCTTC. Amino acid sequence: CAISPPDRAYGYTF.

The gene calls are TRBV19 and TRBJ2-3; 7 bases map to TRBD2. The CDR3 loop spans 18 amino acids. Losses at the gene ends were 4 bases for V and 1 base for J; bases not matched to a gene: 14. Germline V gives CDR1 LNHDA, CDR2 SQIVND (reference sequence). CDR3: CASSNPAGLRRGTDTQYF. DNA of the CDR3: TGTGCCAGTAGTAACCCCGCGGGACTAAGACGGGGCACAGATACGCAGTATTTT. The whole variable domain, remainder taken from reference TRBV19 and TRBJ2-3, is DGGITQSPKYLFRKEGQNVTLSCEQNLNHDAMYWYRQDPGQGLRLIYYSQIVNDFQKGDIAEGYSVSREKKESFPLTVTSAQKNPTAFYLCASSNPAGLRRGTDTQYFGPGTRLTVL.

This chain links TRBV4-1 with TRBJ2-1, with 8 nucleotides matching TRBD2. This CDR3 is 15 amino acids long. Unmatched junction bases numbered 6, after V lost 6 bases and J lost 2 bases. Germline V gene sequence: CDR1 MGHRA, CDR2 YSYEKL. The CDR3 DNA reads as TGCGCCAGCAGGGAGCGGGAGATGGCCTACAATGAGCAGTTCTTC. Translating gives CASREREMAYNEQFF.

This clone showed up just a few times. The chain links TRBV7-2 to TRBJ2-1, with 8 bases lining up with TRBD1. The trim removed 4 bases at V and 6 bases at J, leaving 14 bases unmatched. CDR1 and CDR2 from the germline V gene are SGHTA and FQGNSA. The CDR3 runs 17 residues. The chain's CDR3 is CASSSPPRGRGGNEQFF. Here the CDR3 DNA reads TGTGCCAGCAGCTCACCCCCCAGGGGGCGAGGAGGCAATGAGCAGTTCTTC.

The V and J genes are TRBV6-2 or TRBV6-3 and TRBJ2-2; a weak D match, TRBD1 (6 bases). The V end was cut by 2 bases, the J end by 1 base, with 14 bases between. The CDR3 length is 17 residues. The germline gives CDR1 MNHEY, CDR2 SVGEGT. Written as DNA, the CDR3 is TGTGCCAGCAGTTACCCCGTCCCGGGACAGAACACCGGGGAGCTGTTTTTT. The encoded protein is CASSYPVPGQNTGELFF.